This T cell receptor beta chain was sequenced for a study of T cells in Graves' hyperthyroidism and ophthalmopathy. Overall study: Any treatment followed the collection of peripheral blood at initial diagnosis. Study conclusions and caveats: Blood also contained most expanded thyroid clonotypes above 0.001.

What was amplified from RNA transcripts were TCR beta CDR3 regions. During a first-round RT-PCR of the TCR CDR3, the HTBI primer set was used. Using its own MiXCR run on the multiplex PCR reads, TCRdb lists one record per CDR3 protein. Of about 400,000 distinct CDR3 sequences listed, 15% to 19% are singletons. Germline V lookup: CDR1 SGHRS, CDR2 YFSETQ. This CDR3 is built from 15 residues. Trimming removed 4 bases from V and 5 bases from J; junction bases left unmatched: 6. This clonotype was detected many times. Its specificity is not known. Absent ophthalmopathy progression within 18 months defined stable Graves' hyperthyroidism.

This chain joins TRBV5-1 and TRBJ2-2; TRBD2 matches 9 bases. The source of this sequence is a woman younger than 30 with Graves' hyperthyroidism. Sequenced input: blood. The chain's CDR3 is CASSMPAGGTGELFF. The CDR3 DNA is TGCGCCAGCAGCATGCCAGCGGGAGGAACCGGGGAGCTGTTTTTT.